This note documents a single T cell receptor beta chain sequence. Categorization into cohorts depended on clinical history that participants reported. Data came from immunoSEQ multiplex PCR; TCRdb stores just in-frame clones and leaves some out. The sample lists 130,000 to 150,000 clones, 85% to 90% occurring once. The V end was cut by 5 bases, the J end by 0 bases, with 11 bases between. This CDR3 is 14 amino acids long. Germline V gene sequence: CDR1 SGHTA, CDR2 FQGNSA. The data belong to a study of blood T cell repertoires in COVID-19. As for the study in general: The samples span acute and convalescent COVID-19 from the United States, Italy and Spain.

The receptor was derived from a man between 60 and 75 years old who had recovered from COVID-19. This chain uses TRBV7-2 with TRBJ2-7, with D possibly TRBD2 on 6 matching bases. Source material: PBMCs or T cells enriched from blood (not recorded which). CDR3 sequence (DNA): TGTGCCAGCAGCCCGGACTATAGCTCCTACGAGCAGTACTTC. It codes for CASSPDYSSYEQYF.